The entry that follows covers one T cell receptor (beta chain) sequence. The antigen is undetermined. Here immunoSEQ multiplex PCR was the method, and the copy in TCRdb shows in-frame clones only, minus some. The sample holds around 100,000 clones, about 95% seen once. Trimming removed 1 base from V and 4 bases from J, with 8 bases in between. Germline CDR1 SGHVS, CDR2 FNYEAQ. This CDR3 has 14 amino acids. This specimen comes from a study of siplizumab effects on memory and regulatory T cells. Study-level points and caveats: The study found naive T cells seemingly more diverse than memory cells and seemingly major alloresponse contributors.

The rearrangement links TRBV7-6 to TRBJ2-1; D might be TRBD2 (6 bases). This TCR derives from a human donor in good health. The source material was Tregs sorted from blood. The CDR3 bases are TGTGCCAGCAGCTTAGGCGGGGATTACAATGAGCAGTTCTTC. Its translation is CASSLGGDYNEQFF.